These 21 T cell receptor beta chains were sequenced from one sample in a study of blood T cell repertoires in COVID-19. Generated by immunoSEQ multiplex PCR, the TCRdb table keeps only in-frame clones and is missing some. The sample records roughly 73,000 clones, around 87% being singletons. The sample was peripheral blood. The receptors originated from an elderly woman with active or convalescent COVID-19.

The chain has TRBV7-2 and TRBJ2-7; TRBD2 matches at 11 bases. From germline, CDR1 is SGHTA and CDR2 FQGNSA. Germline trimming cut 3 bases from V and 2 bases from J; bases unmatched to any gene: 3. This CDR3 contains 15 residues. Here the CDR3 DNA reads TGTGCCAGCAGCTTTAGACTAGCGGGGACCTACGAGCAGTACTTC. It encodes CASSFRLAGTYEQYF.

J is TRBJ1-4 and V is TRBV3-1 (or the pseudogene TRBV3-2); 8 bases match TRBD1. V lost 5 bases to trimming and J lost 8 bases; unmatched junction nucleotides: 7. This CDR3 region has 14 residues. Germline values: CDR1 LGHDT, CDR2 YNNKEL (reference sequence). CDR3 coding DNA: TGTGCCAGCAGCAAACGGACAGGGTTGGAAAAACTGTTTTTT. Translating gives CASSKRTGLEKLFF.

The chain recombines TRBV6-2 or TRBV6-3 with TRBJ2-2; D perhaps matches TRBD2 (7 bases). CDR1 MNHEY and CDR2 SVGEGT come from the germline V gene. The CDR3 runs to 20 residues. V was trimmed by 2 bases and J by 1 base, leaving 23 bases between them. The CDR3 region has the DNA TGTGCCAGCAGTTACCCTTTGAGCTTGCGGGGGCTAAAGAACACCGGGGAGCTGTTTTTT. Its protein product is CASSYPLSLRGLKNTGELFF.

This clone was recorded only once. The chain employs TRBV27 and TRBJ2-2; possibly TRBD2 for D (6 bases). CDR1 and CDR2 from the germline V gene are MNHEY and SMNVEV (reference sequence). V shed 2 bases and J shed 2 bases, with 15 bases lying between them. This CDR3 spans 17 amino acids. The chain's CDR3 is CASSLLGASDNTGELFF. The CDR3, as DNA: TGTGCCAGCAGTTTACTCGGTGCTAGCGACAACACCGGGGAGCTGTTTTTT.

The CDR3 bases are TGCGCCAGCGGGCAAAGAAATAGCAATCAGCCCCAGCATTTT. Protein product: CASGQRNSNQPQHF. This sequence joins TRBV5-1 and TRBJ1-5; D is unresolved. The length of the CDR3 is 14 residues. Trimming removed 7 bases at V and 0 bases at J, with 11 bases between. CDR1 and CDR2 from the germline V gene are SGHRS and YFSETQ. Looking up the rest from reference TRBV5-1 and TRBJ1-5 gives the full variable domain: KAGVTQTPRYLIKTRGQQVTLSCSPISGHRSVSWYQQTPGQGLQFLFEYFSETQRNKGNFPGRFSGRQFSNSRSEMNVSTLELGDSALYLCASGQRNSNQPQHFGDGTRLSIL.

This clone appeared a single time. The chain recombines TRBV27 with TRBJ1-4, with TRBD1 matching over 7 bases. The V gene's germline CDR1 is MNHEY and CDR2 SMNVEV (reference sequence). The junction had 10 bases not matched to a gene; V was cut back by 4 bases and J by 8 bases. The CDR3 loop spans 15 amino acids. For the CDR3, the DNA is TGTGCCAGCAGTTCCCCCAGGGGGATAGGGGAAAAACTGTTTTTT. Encoded protein: CASSSPRGIGEKLFF.

This chain joins TRBV30 and TRBJ2-1; weak D call: TRBD2 (6 bases). The CDR3 is made up of 15 amino acids. V lost 2 bases to trimming and J lost 2 bases, with 13 bases between them. Germline V gene data show CDR1 as GTSNPN and CDR2 as SVGIG (reference sequence). CDR3 sequence reads: CAWSPGGGAYNEQFF. The CDR3 DNA follows: TGTGCCTGGAGTCCCGGCGGCGGGGCCTACAATGAGCAGTTCTTC.

The chain links TRBV25-1 to TRBJ2-7, with 9 bases aligning to TRBD1. The CDR3 has 16 amino acids. Germline-derived CDR1 and CDR2 are MGHDK and SYGVNS. Losses at the gene ends were 6 bases for V and 2 bases for J; bases not matched to a gene: 11. This chain's CDR3 is CASSPIVRQGAYEQYF. The CDR3 DNA reads TGTGCCAGCAGCCCAATTGTTCGACAGGGGGCCTACGAGCAGTACTTC.

The rearrangement uses TRBV18 and TRBJ2-5, with D tentatively TRBD1 (5 bases). Per the germline V gene, CDR1 is KGHSH and CDR2 is LQKENI. V was trimmed by 6 bases and J by 1 base, leaving 15 bases between them. This CDR3 region has 15 residues. CDR3 loop: CASSPRRQSQETQYF. In nucleotides, the CDR3 is TGTGCCAGCTCGCCGCGGCGACAGAGCCAAGAGACCCAGTACTTC.

The chain recombines TRBV5-1 with TRBJ1-3; no clear D. Per germline, CDR1 SGHRS and CDR2 YFSETQ. The CDR3 runs to 16 residues. Trimming removed 0 bases from V and 0 bases from J, with 10 bases in between. DNA for the CDR3: TGCGCCAGCAGCTTGGGCGCCCCAACCTCTGGAAACACCATATATTTT. Translating gives CASSLGAPTSGNTIYF.

The V gene is TRBV9, the J gene TRBJ2-3, with D possibly being TRBD2 (7 bases). Trimming left V 4 bases short and J 0 bases short, with 24 bases between. The CDR3 spans 19 residues. Germline V gene lookup returns CDR1 SGDLS and CDR2 YYNGEE. In DNA form, the CDR3 reads TGTGCCAGCAGCCCCTGGCTAACGGGGGGCCACCCTAGCACAGATACGCAGTATTTT. This sequence encodes CASSPWLTGGHPSTDTQYF. Supplemented by reference TRBV9 and TRBJ2-3, the full variable domain reads DSGVTQTPKHLITATGQRVTLRCSPRSGDLSVYWYQQSLDQGLQFLIQYYNGEERAKGNILERFSAQQFPDLHSELNLSSLELGDSALYFCASSPWLTGGHPSTDTQYFGPGTRLTVL.

The rearrangement uses TRBV18 and TRBJ2-7; 7 bases align to TRBD1. V was clipped by 4 bases and J by 7 bases; unmatched bases: 4. Germline CDR1 reads KGHSH; CDR2 reads LQKENI. The length of the CDR3 is 12 residues. CDR3 DNA: TGTGCCAGCTCACGAGACAGGGAGGAGCAGTACTTC. This gives the protein CASSRDREEQYF.

This rearrangement joins TRBV3-1 (or the pseudogene TRBV3-2) to TRBJ1-5; the D gene is possibly TRBD1 (6 bases). There are 15 residues in the CDR3. V was cut by 3 bases and J by 4 bases, with 13 bases left in between. Per the germline V gene, CDR1 is LGHDT and CDR2 is YNNKEL (reference sequence). For the CDR3, the DNA is TGTGCCAGCAGCCAGGGTACAGGGCGGAATCAGCCCCAGCATTTT. Amino acid sequence: CASSQGTGRNQPQHF.

The rearrangement uses TRBV15 and TRBJ2-1, with 7 bases fitting TRBD1. Unmatched junction bases numbered 10, after V lost 0 bases and J lost 8 bases. The CDR3 covers 16 residues. Per germline, CDR1 LNHNV and CDR2 YYDKDF (reference sequence). The CDR3 is CATSRDLPGGIDEQFF. The CDR3, as DNA: TGTGCCACCAGCAGAGATCTTCCAGGGGGTATCGATGAGCAGTTCTTC.

The genes are TRBV5-8 and TRBJ1-1; a possible D gene is TRBD1 (5 bases). Trimming removed 0 bases from V and 1 base from J, with 13 bases in between. Germline V CDR1 and CDR2: SGHTS, YDEGEE. The CDR3 runs 16 residues. DNA for the CDR3: TGTGCCAGCAGCTTGGGCCGTCAGGGTGAGAACACTGAAGCTTTCTTT. It is translated as CASSLGRQGENTEAFF.

The rearrangement joins TRBV7-8 to TRBJ2-1; 16 bases are a match to TRBD2. Germline V gene sequence: CDR1 SGHVS, CDR2 FQNEAQ. This CDR3 is 19 amino acids long. The V segment lost 5 bases and the J segment 7 bases; nucleotides outside the gene matches: 14. The CDR3 DNA reads TGTGCCAGCAGCCTTATGTCGGGACTAGCGGGGGGGCTCGGGAATGAGCAGTTCTTC. Its protein product is CASSLMSGLAGGLGNEQFF.

The V gene is TRBV4-3, the J gene TRBJ2-1, with D possibly being TRBD2 (6 bases). The CDR3 consists of 16 residues. CDR1 and CDR2 from the germline V gene are LGHNA and YSLEER. V was pared by 0 bases and J by 2 bases, with 11 bases between. The CDR3, as DNA: TGCGCCAGCAGCCAAGACGTTCAGCGGGCCTACAATGAGCAGTTCTTC. It encodes CASSQDVQRAYNEQFF.

This chain links TRBV7-9 with TRBJ2-2; the match to TRBD1 covers 8 bases. There are 12 residues in the CDR3. J gave up 13 bases and V 3 bases, and 4 bases lay outside the gene matches. From germline, CDR1 is SEHNR and CDR2 FQNEAQ (reference sequence). The CDR3 DNA follows: TGTGCCAGCAGCTTCGGACAGGGTGGGCTGTTTTTT. Encoded protein: CASSFGQGGLFF.

The rearrangement uses TRBV7-2 and TRBJ1-3; D unresolved. In germline, CDR1 is SGHTA, CDR2 FQGNSA. V shed 1 base and J shed 2 bases, with 9 bases lying between them. CDR3 length: 15 amino acids. The CDR3 is CASSLVSGPGNTIYF. In DNA form, the CDR3 reads TGTGCCAGCAGCTTAGTTTCAGGCCCTGGAAACACCATATATTTT.

V usage is TRBV12-3 or TRBV12-4 and J usage is TRBJ1-5; D is undetermined. The V end was cut by 4 bases, the J end by 5 bases, with 9 bases between. The CDR3 loop spans 13 amino acids. CDR3 nucleotides: TGTGCCAGCAGTTGGGCCTCAGATCAGCCCCAGCATTTT. This sequence encodes CASSWASDQPQHF.

V and J are TRBV2 and TRBJ1-2, with TRBD1 matching over 9 bases. In germline, CDR1 is SNHLY, CDR2 FYNNEI. The trim removed 4 bases at V and 0 bases at J, leaving 0 bases unmatched. The CDR3 runs 14 residues. The chain's CDR3 is CASSGTGANYGYTF. CDR3 coding DNA: TGTGCCAGCAGTGGGACAGGGGCTAACTATGGCTACACCTTC.